The 20 T cell receptor beta chains below come from one sample, sequenced in a study of OX40 agonist ivuxolimab in advanced cancers. TCRdb keeps only in-frame clones here, not all; method: immunoSEQ multiplex PCR. The sample holds 65,000 to 95,000 clones, around 83% seen once. The sequenced sample was CD4+ or CD8+ T cells sorted from blood, obtained in a trial of the OX40 agonist ivuxolimab. Every receptor here comes from an adult with an advanced solid tumor such as melanoma, head and neck, liver or kidney cancer.

V and J are TRBV5-1 and TRBJ2-2, with D possibly TRBD2 on 5 matching bases. The CDR3 has 15 residues. Germline V gene sequence: CDR1 SGHRS, CDR2 YFSETQ. V lost 6 bases and J 1 base, leaving 13 bases between the germline ends. The CDR3 sequence: CASTARSGNTGELFF. The CDR3 DNA reads TGCGCCAGCACGGCGAGGAGCGGGAACACCGGGGAGCTGTTTTTT.

The chain recombines TRBV4-2 with TRBJ2-7, with 8 bases identical to TRBD2. This CDR3 is built from 15 residues. The junction had 6 bases not matched to a gene; V was cut back by 0 bases and J by 5 bases. Germline V CDR1 and CDR2: LGHNA, YNFKEQ. The CDR3 nucleotides read TGTGCCAGCAGCCAAGATCCCGGGAGGGTCAACGAGCAGTACTTC. This encodes CASSQDPGRVNEQYF.

J is TRBJ2-5 and V is TRBV28; maybe TRBD1 (6 bases). The CDR3 is made up of 15 amino acids. Deletions cut 7 bases from V and 7 bases from J, with 22 bases between. Germline CDR1 reads MDHEN; CDR2 reads SYDVKM. The CDR3 loop reads CASTLTGTQLRTQYF. CDR3 sequence (DNA): TGTGCCAGCACCTTGACCGGGACACAGCTTCGGACCCAGTACTTC.

The V gene is TRBV11-3, the J gene TRBJ2-3; TRBD1 matches at 10 bases. CDR3 length equals 15 residues. Germline values: CDR1 SGHNT, CDR2 YENEEA. The V and J ends lost 5 bases and 1 base, in that order; junction bases with no gene match: 3. CDR3 in DNA: TGTGCCAGCAGCGAAGGGACAGGGGGCACAGATACGCAGTATTTT. Protein product: CASSEGTGGTDTQYF.

This clone has a single count. This chain uses TRBV5-1 with TRBJ1-4, with unresolved D. With 3 bases removed from V and 0 bases from J, the gap between germline ends came to 12 bases. This CDR3 contains 16 residues. The V gene's germline CDR1 is SGHRS and CDR2 YFSETQ. The CDR3 here is CASSSIPGATNEKLFF. In nucleotides, the CDR3 is TGCGCCAGCAGCTCAATACCCGGGGCAACTAATGAAAAACTGTTTTTT.

In its sample, this clone was seen a few times. V usage is TRBV11-2 and J usage is TRBJ2-5, with 7 bases that match TRBD2. The J segment lost 0 bases and the V segment lost 1 base, leaving 5 bases of the junction unmatched. This CDR3 is built from 16 residues. Germline CDR1 and CDR2: SGHAT and FQNNGV. The CDR3 is CASSLGIGGYQETQYF. In DNA, the CDR3 is TGTGCCAGCAGCTTAGGAATCGGGGGGTACCAAGAGACCCAGTACTTC.

V and J are TRBV5-8 and TRBJ1-2; the D gene is possibly TRBD1 (5 bases). The CDR3 is 15 amino acids. Germline CDR1 is SGHTS and CDR2 is YDEGEE. Trimming pared 1 base from V and 5 bases from J, leaving 15 bases between. The CDR3 nucleotides read TGTGCCAGCAGCTTGCCCAGGGTCCGAGAGTATGGCTACACCTTC. Its protein is CASSLPRVREYGYTF.

V and J are TRBV30 and TRBJ2-7; 7 bases agree with TRBD1. The CDR3 runs to 14 residues. V lost 2 bases, J lost 6 bases, and 10 bases stayed unmatched. Looked up from germline, CDR1 is GTSNPN and CDR2 is SVGIG (reference sequence). For the CDR3, the DNA is TGTGCCTGGAGTAACGGCGGACAGGCACGCGAGCAGTACTTC. Protein: CAWSNGGQAREQYF.

The gene calls are TRBV7-2 and TRBJ1-6, with a possible D match to TRBD1 (6 bases). Germline loops: CDR1 SGHTA, CDR2 FQGNSA. This CDR3 spans 15 amino acids. Trimming removed 6 bases at V and 9 bases at J, with 18 bases between. In nucleotides, the CDR3 is TGTGCCAGCAGGATGGGGGGCAATTCGGGTTCACCCCTCCACTTT. Protein product: CASRMGGNSGSPLHF.

The chain is built from TRBV7-6 and TRBJ2-1, with D unclear. Germline V CDR1 and CDR2: SGHVS, FNYEAQ. The length of the CDR3 is 15 residues. Trimming shortened V by 5 bases and J by 2 bases, and 13 bases separated the two germline ends. The CDR3 here is CASSILIGPYNEQFF. In DNA form, the CDR3 reads TGTGCCAGCAGCATACTCATAGGGCCCTACAATGAGCAGTTCTTC.

The rearrangement links TRBV10-2 to TRBJ1-1; D might be TRBD1 (5 bases). The V end lost 2 bases, the J end lost 4 bases, and 11 bases lay between the germline ends. The CDR3 totals 14 residues. CDR1 WSHSY and CDR2 SAAADI come from the germline V gene. CDR3 protein: CASSEPHRSTEAFF. DNA for the CDR3: TGCGCCAGCAGTGAGCCCCACAGGAGCACTGAAGCTTTCTTT.

The chain recombines TRBV7-8 with TRBJ1-5, with D unresolved. The CDR3 runs 15 residues. Per germline, CDR1 SGHVS and CDR2 FQNEAQ. Trimming pared 2 bases from V and 0 bases from J, leaving 8 bases between. CDR3 DNA: TGTGCCAGCAGCTTACTTCCGGATAGCAATCAGCCCCAGCATTTT. Protein sequence: CASSLLPDSNQPQHF.

The J gene is TRBJ1-1, the V gene TRBV10-1, with 9 bases matching TRBD1. Trimming took 6 bases from V and 5 from J; bases not matched to a gene: 4. Germline CDR1 is WNHNN and CDR2 is SYGVQD (reference sequence). This CDR3 comprises 13 residues. CDR3 sequence: CASREQGATEAFF. CDR3 coding DNA: TGCGCCAGCAGAGAACAGGGGGCGACTGAAGCTTTCTTT.

The table lists this clone with a few counts. The genes are TRBV5-1 and TRBJ1-2; D is unresolved. With 7 bases removed from V and 2 bases from J, the gap between germline ends came to 18 bases. Germline V gene sequence: CDR1 SGHRS, CDR2 YFSETQ. CDR3 length: 15 amino acids. The CDR3 nucleotides read TGCGCCAGCCGCCCCAGCTGGGGTCCGAACTATGGCTACACCTTC. As protein: CASRPSWGPNYGYTF. The whole variable domain, remainder taken from reference TRBV5-1 and TRBJ1-2, is KAGVTQTPRYLIKTRGQQVTLSCSPISGHRSVSWYQQTPGQGLQFLFEYFSETQRNKGNFPGRFSGRQFSNSRSEMNVSTLELGDSALYLCASRPSWGPNYGYTFGSGTRLTVV.

This clone occurred once. The chain couples TRBV7-2 to TRBJ2-3, with 10 bases identical to TRBD2. The germline V gene has CDR1 SGHTA and CDR2 FQGNSA. This CDR3 is 17 amino acids long. Losses at the gene ends were 4 bases for V and 4 bases for J; bases not matched to a gene: 11. CDR3: CASSSVSSGRGADTQYF. CDR3 DNA sequence: TGTGCCAGCAGCTCCGTTTCTAGCGGGAGAGGGGCAGATACGCAGTATTTT.

The rearrangement joins TRBV7-2 to TRBJ2-7, with TRBD1 matching 10 bases. V was pared by 1 base and J by 3 bases, with 3 bases of the junction left unmatched. Germline CDR1 is SGHTA and CDR2 is FQGNSA. This CDR3 has 15 amino acids. The CDR3: CASSLGQGAYYEQYF. The CDR3 nucleotides read TGTGCCAGCAGCTTAGGACAGGGGGCCTACTACGAGCAGTACTTC.

The CDR3 sequence is CASSLKGSGNQPQHF. In nucleotides, the CDR3 is TGTGCCAGCAGCTTAAAGGGTTCCGGCAATCAGCCCCAGCATTTT. The chain couples TRBV7-2 to TRBJ1-5; D not certain. Per germline, CDR1 SGHTA and CDR2 FQGNSA. V lost 2 bases, J lost 2 bases, and 10 bases lay in between. This CDR3 spans 15 amino acids.

The chain carries TRBV4-1 and TRBJ2-3; 15 nucleotides align to TRBD2. Germline assignment: CDR1 MGHRA and CDR2 YSYEKL. V was clipped by 3 bases and J by 0 bases; unmatched bases: 16. The CDR3 runs 22 residues. The CDR3 coding sequence is TGCGCCAGCAGCCATGCACCGGGACTAGCGGGAGGACTCGGCTCTAGCACAGATACGCAGTATTTT. This encodes CASSHAPGLAGGLGSSTDTQYF.

This sequence joins TRBV5-4 and TRBJ1-2; possible D gene TRBD1, 6 bases. CDR3 length: 13 residues. Trimming shortened V by 4 bases and J by 8 bases, and 15 bases separated the two germline ends. Germline V gene sequence: CDR1 SGHNT, CDR2 YYREEE (reference sequence). In nucleotides, the CDR3 is TGTGCCAGCAGCCGTGTAATGCAGGGGGGCTACACCTTC. Its protein product is CASSRVMQGGYTF.

The chain joins TRBV28 to TRBJ2-6; 8 nucleotides align to TRBD1. Looked up from germline, CDR1 is MDHEN and CDR2 is SYDVKM. This CDR3 contains 16 residues. The V segment lost 3 bases and the J segment 2 bases; nucleotides outside the gene matches: 3. The CDR3 DNA is TGTGCCAGCAGTTTGGGACAGGTGGCTGGGGCCAACGTCCTGACTTTC. Translated: CASSLGQVAGANVLTF.